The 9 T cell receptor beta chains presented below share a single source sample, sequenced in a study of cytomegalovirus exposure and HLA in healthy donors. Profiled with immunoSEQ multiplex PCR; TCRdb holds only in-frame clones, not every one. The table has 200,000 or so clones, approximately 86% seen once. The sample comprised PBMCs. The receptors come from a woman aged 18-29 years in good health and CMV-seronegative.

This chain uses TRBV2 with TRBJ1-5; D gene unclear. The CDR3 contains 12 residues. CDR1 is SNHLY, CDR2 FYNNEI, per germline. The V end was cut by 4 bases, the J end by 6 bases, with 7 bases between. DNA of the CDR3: TGTGCCAGCAGTGGTACGGGTCAGCCCCAGCATTTT. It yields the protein CASSGTGQPQHF. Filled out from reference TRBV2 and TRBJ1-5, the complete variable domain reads EPEVTQTPSHQVTQMGQEVILRCVPISNHLYFYWYRQILGQKVEFLVSFYNNEISEKSEIFDDQFSVERPDGSNFTLKIRSTKLEDSAMYFCASSGTGQPQHFGDGTRLSIL.

CDR3 coding DNA: TGTGCCAGCAGCCGGGGAGGGCGCCTGTCCTCCTACGAGCAGTACTTC. It codes for CASSRGGRLSSYEQYF. V and J are TRBV5-6 and TRBJ2-7; TRBD2 aligns across 7 bases. V dropped 4 bases and J dropped 0; count of bases not matched to a gene: 10. This CDR3 comprises 16 residues. In germline, CDR1 is SGHDT, CDR2 YYEEEE. Full variable domain (remainder filled in from reference TRBV5-6 and TRBJ2-7): DAGVTQSPTHLIKTRGQQVTLRCSPKSGHDTVSWYQQALGQGPQFIFQYYEEEERQRGNFPDRFSGHQFPNYSSELNVNALLLGDSALYLCASSRGGRLSSYEQYFGPGTRLTVT.

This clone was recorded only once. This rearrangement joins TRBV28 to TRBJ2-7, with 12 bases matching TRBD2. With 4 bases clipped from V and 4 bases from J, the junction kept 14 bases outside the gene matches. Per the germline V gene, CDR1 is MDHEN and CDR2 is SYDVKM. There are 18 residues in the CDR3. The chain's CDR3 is CASSSRLAGARQTYEQYF. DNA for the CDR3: TGTGCCAGCAGTTCCCGACTAGCGGGAGCACGTCAGACGTACGAGCAGTACTTC.

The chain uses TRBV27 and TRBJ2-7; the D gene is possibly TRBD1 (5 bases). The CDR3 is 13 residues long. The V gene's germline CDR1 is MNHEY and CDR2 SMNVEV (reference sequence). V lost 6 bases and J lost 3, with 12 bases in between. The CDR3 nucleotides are TGTGCCAGCAGCAGACAGAGCAACTACGAGCAGTACTTC. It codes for CASSRQSNYEQYF.

CDR3 in DNA: TGCAGCGTGGTTACTAGCGGGAGGGCATGGGAGCAGTTCTTC. Protein: CSVVTSGRAWEQFF. The chain carries TRBV29-1 and TRBJ2-1; 13 bases are shared with TRBD2. CDR3 length equals 14 residues. Germline trimming cut 6 bases from V and 10 bases from J; bases unmatched to any gene: 9. Germline V gene data show CDR1 as SQVTM and CDR2 as ANQGSEA.

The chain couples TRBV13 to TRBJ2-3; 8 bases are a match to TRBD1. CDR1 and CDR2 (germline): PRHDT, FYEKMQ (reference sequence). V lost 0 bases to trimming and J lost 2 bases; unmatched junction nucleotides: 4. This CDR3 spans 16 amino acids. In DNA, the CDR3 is TGTGCCAGCAGCTTAGGCAGACAGGGGCACACAGATACGCAGTATTTT. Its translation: CASSLGRQGHTDTQYF.

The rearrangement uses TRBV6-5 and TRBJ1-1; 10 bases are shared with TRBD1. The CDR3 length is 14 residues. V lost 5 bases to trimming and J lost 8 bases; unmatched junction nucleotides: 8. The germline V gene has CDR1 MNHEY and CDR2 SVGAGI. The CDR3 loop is CASSVRQGAAEAFF. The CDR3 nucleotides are TGTGCCAGCAGTGTTCGACAGGGGGCGGCCGAAGCTTTCTTT.

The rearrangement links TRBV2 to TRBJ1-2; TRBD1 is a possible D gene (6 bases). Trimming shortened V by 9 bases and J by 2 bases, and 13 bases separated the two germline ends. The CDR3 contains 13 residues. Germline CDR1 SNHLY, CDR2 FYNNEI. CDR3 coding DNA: TGTGCCAGTACAGGGAAACCGAACTATGGCTACACCTTC. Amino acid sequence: CASTGKPNYGYTF.

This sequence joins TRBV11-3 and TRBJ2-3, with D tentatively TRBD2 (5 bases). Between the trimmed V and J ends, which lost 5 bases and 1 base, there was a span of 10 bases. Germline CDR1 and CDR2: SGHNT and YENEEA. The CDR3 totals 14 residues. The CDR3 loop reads CASSPTAGTDTQYF. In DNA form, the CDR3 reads TGTGCCAGCAGCCCTACAGCGGGCACAGATACGCAGTATTTT. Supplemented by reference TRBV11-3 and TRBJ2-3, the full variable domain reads EAGVVQSPRYKIIEKKQPVAFWCNPISGHNTLYWYLQNLGQGPELLIRYENEEAVDDSQLPKDRFSAERLKGVDSTLKIQPAELGDSAVYLCASSPTAGTDTQYFGPGTRLTVL.